This T cell receptor beta chain came from a study of cytomegalovirus exposure and HLA in healthy donors. A multiplex PCR was run with 60 Vbeta primers and 13 Jbeta primers. TCRdb's table, derived via immunoSEQ multiplex PCR, lists solely in-frame clones and lacks some. The sample includes about 190,000 clones, around 85% of them seen just once. V lost 0 bases to trimming and J lost 2 bases, with 8 bases between them. Germline loops: CDR1 SGDLS, CDR2 YYNGEE. CDR3 length: 14 residues. Sequenced material: PBMCs. The V and J genes are TRBV9 and TRBJ1-1, with unresolved D. The receptor's source is a man in his forties in good health and CMV-seropositive. CDR3 DNA sequence: TGTGCCAGCAGCGTAGGGGGAGATAACACTGAAGCTTTCTTT. It specifies CASSVGGDNTEAFF.